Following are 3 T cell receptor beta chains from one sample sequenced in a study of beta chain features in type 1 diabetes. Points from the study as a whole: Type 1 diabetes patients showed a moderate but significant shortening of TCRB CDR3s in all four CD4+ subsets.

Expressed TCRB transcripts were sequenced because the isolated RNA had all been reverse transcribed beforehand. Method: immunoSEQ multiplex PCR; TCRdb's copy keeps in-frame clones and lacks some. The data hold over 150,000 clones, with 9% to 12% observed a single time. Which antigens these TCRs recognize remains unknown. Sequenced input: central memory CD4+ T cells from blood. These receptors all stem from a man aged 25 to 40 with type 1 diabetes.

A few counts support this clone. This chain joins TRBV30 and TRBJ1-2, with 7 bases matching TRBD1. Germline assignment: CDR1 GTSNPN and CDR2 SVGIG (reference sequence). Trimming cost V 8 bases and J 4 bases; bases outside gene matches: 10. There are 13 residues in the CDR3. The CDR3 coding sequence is TGTGCCGGTAAACAGGGGCCCTTCTATGGCTACACCTTC. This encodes CAGKQGPFYGYTF.

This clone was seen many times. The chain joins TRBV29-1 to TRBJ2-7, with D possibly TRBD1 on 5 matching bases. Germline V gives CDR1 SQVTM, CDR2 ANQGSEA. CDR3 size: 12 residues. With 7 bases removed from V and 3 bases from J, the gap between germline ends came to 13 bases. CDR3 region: CSAGRRGYEQYF. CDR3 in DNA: TGCAGCGCCGGACGTAGGGGCTACGAGCAGTACTTC.

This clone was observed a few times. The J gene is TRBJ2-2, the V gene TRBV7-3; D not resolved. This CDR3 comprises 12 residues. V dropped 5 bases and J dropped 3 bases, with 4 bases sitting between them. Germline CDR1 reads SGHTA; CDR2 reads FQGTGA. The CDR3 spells CASSPDTGELFF. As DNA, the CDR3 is TGTGCCAGCAGCCCGGACACCGGGGAGCTGTTTTTT.